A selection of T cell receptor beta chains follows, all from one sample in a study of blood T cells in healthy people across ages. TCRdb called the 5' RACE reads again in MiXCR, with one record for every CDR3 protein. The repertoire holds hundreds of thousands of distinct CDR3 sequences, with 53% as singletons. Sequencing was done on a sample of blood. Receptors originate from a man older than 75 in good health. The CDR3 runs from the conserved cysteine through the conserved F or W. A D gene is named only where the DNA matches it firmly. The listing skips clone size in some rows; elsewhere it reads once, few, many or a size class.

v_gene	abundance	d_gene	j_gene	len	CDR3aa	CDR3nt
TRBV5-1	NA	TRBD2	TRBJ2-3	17	CASSSNSGRAGHRYAYF	TGCGCCAGCAGCTCAAATAGCGGGAGGGCCGGGCACAGATACGCGTATTTT
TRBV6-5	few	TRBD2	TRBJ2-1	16	CASSYSGLAIYNEQFF	TGTGCCAGCAGTTACTCCGGACTAGCGATATACAATGAGCAGTTCTTC
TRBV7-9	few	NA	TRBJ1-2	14	CASSGRGVNYGYTF	TGTGCCAGCAGCGGGAGGGGTGTTAACTATGGCTACACCTTC
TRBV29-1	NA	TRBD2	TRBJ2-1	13	CSGLAGAPGEQFF	TGCAGCGGTCTAGCGGGGGCCCCCGGTGAGCAGTTCTTC
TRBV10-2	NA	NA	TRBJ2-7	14	CASSGTEVSYEQYF	TGCGCCAGCAGTGGAACCGAGGTCTCCTACGAGCAGTACTTC
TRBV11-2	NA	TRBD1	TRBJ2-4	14	CASRRGGQMNIQYF	TGTGCCAGCAGGAGAGGGGGCCAAATGAACATTCAGTACTTC
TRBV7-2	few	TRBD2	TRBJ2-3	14	CATGLAGGSDTQYF	TGTGCCACCGGACTAGCGGGAGGGTCAGATACGCAGTATTTT
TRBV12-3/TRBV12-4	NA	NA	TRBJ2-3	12	CASSTRAMGAYF	TGTGCCAGCAGCACCAGGGCCATGGGGGCGTATTTT
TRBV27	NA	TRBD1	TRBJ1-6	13	CASWDRGGSPLHF	TGTGCCAGCTGGGACAGGGGAGGCTCACCCCTCCACTTT
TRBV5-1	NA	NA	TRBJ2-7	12	CASSLWGHEQYF	TGCGCCAGCAGCTTGTGGGGGCACGAGCAGTACTTC
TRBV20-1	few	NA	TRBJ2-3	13	CSAAGRSTDTQYF	TGCAGTGCGGCGGGACGAAGCACAGATACGCAGTATTTT
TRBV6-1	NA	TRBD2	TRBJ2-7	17	CASSLIPGSGRFYEQYF	TGTGCCAGCAGTCTGATTCCCGGGAGCGGGAGATTCTACGAGCAGTACTTC
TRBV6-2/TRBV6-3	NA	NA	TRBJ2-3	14	CASSYWGARRYAYF	TGTGCCAGCAGTTACTGGGGGGCACGCAGATACGCGTATTTT
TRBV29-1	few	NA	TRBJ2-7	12	CSADPLFREQYF	TGCAGCGCTGACCCCTTATTTAGGGAGCAGTACTTC
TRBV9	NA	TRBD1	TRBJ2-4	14	CASSGTGQGGIQYF	TGTGCCAGCAGCGGCACAGGACAGGGCGGCATTCAGTACTTC
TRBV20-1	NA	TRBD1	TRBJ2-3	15	CSARPPGQGGDTQYF	TGCAGTGCTAGACCACCGGGACAGGGGGGAGATACGCAGTATTTT
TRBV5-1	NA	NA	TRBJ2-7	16	CASSQAGAGHLYEQYF	TGCGCCAGCAGCCAGGCAGGCGCGGGACATCTTTACGAGCAGTACTTC
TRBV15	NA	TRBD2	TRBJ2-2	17	CATSRDSLAGRTGELFF	TGTGCCACCAGCAGAGATTCCCTAGCGGGAAGAACCGGGGAGCTGTTTTTT
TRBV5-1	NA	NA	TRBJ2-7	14	CASSLLVGSYEQYF	TGCGCCAGCAGCTTATTGGTAGGGTCCTACGAGCAGTACTTC
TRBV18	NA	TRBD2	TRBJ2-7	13	CASSGGGFDEQYF	TGTGCCAGCTCCGGGGGGGGCTTCGACGAGCAGTACTTC
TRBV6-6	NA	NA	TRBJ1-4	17	CASSSPSVDSSNEKLFF	TGTGCCAGCAGTTCGCCTTCTGTGGACAGCTCCAATGAAAAACTGTTTTTT
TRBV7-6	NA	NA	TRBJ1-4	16	CASSTRGAATNEKLFF	TGTGCCAGCAGCACCCGGGGGGCAGCAACTAATGAAAAACTGTTTTTT
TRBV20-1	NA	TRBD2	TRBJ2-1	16	CSARVREAAGYNEQFF	TGCAGTGCTAGAGTGCGGGAGGCCGCCGGATACAATGAGCAGTTCTTC
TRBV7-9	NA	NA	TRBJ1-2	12	CASSLAGEGYTF	TGTGCCAGCAGCTTAGCCGGGGAAGGCTACACCTTC
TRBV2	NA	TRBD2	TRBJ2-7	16	CASSEPPGGPRYEQYF	TGTGCCAGCAGTGAACCCCCGGGAGGGCCTCGCTACGAGCAGTACTTC
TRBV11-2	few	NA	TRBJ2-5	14	CASSPLGRMETQYF	TGTGCCAGCAGCCCGCTAGGGAGAATGGAGACCCAGTACTTC
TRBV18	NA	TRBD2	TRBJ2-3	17	CASSPLMTGGHGDTQYF	TGTGCCAGCTCACCATTAATGACGGGAGGGCATGGAGATACGCAGTATTTT
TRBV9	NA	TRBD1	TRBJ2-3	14	CASTYRGSTDTQYF	TGTGCCAGCACATACAGGGGGAGCACAGATACGCAGTATTTT
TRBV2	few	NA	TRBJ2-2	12	CASRKDTGELFF	TGTGCCAGCAGGAAAGACACCGGGGAGCTGTTTTTT
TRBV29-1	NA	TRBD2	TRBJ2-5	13	CSVSWAGGFEQYF	TGCAGCGTTTCGTGGGCGGGAGGGTTTGAGCAGTACTTC
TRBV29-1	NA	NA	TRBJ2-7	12	CSGLDLVYEQYF	TGCAGCGGACTGGACTTGGTTTACGAGCAGTACTTC
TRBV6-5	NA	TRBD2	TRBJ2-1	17	CASSYSLAGVSYNEQFF	TGTGCCAGCAGTTACTCACTAGCGGGAGTCTCCTACAATGAGCAGTTCTTC
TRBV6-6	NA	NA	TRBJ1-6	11	CASTTGSPLHF	TGTGCCAGCACCACGGGGTCACCCCTCCACTTT
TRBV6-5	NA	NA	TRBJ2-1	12	CASRAEDNEQFF	TGTGCCAGCAGAGCGGAAGACAATGAGCAGTTCTTC
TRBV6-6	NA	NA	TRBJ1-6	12	CASSYSGDGLHF	TGTGCCAGCAGTTACTCCGGTGACGGTCTCCACTTT
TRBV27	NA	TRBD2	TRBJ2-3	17	CASSLRGTSGYTDTQYF	TGTGCCAGCAGTTTACGCGGGACTAGCGGTTACACAGATACGCAGTATTTT
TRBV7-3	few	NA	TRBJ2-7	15	CASSLGTGPTYEQYF	TGTGCCAGCAGCTTGGGGACTGGACCTACTTACGAGCAGTACTTC
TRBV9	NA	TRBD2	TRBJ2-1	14	CASSVGLDNNEQFF	TGTGCCAGCAGCGTGGGACTAGACAACAATGAGCAGTTCTTC
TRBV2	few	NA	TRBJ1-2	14	CASRERGGIYGYTF	TGTGCCAGCAGGGAGCGGGGGGGAATCTATGGCTACACCTTC
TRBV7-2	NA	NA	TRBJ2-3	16	CASSAPTRSEGRYAYF	TGTGCCAGCAGCGCGCCTACAAGGAGCGAGGGCAGATACGCGTATTTT
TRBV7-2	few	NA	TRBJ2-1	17	CASSLQAGPLLGNEQFF	TGTGCCAGCAGCTTGCAGGCAGGACCACTCTTGGGCAATGAGCAGTTCTTC
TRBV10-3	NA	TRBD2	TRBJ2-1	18	CAISTILAGGVTTGEQFF	TGTGCCATCAGTACCATTTTAGCGGGAGGCGTAACTACGGGTGAGCAGTTCTTC
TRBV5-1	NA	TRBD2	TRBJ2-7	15	CASSLTGEGSYEQYF	TGCGCCAGCAGCTTGACGGGGGAGGGCTCCTACGAGCAGTACTTC
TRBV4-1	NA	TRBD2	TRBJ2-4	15	CASSQEGTSGRSQYF	TGCGCCAGCAGCCAAGAAGGGACTAGCGGGAGGTCGCAGTACTTC
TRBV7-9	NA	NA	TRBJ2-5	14	CASTKGLVQETQYF	TGTGCCAGCACCAAGGGACTGGTGCAAGAGACCCAGTACTTC
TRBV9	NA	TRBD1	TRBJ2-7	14	CAGSSPRGPYEQYF	TGTGCCGGCAGCTCTCCCAGGGGGCCCTACGAGCAGTACTTC
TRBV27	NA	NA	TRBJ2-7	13	CASSYGPTYEQYF	TGTGCCAGCAGTTACGGACCGACCTACGAGCAGTACTTC
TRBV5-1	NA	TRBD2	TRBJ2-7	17	CASSYTPGLAGLYEQYF	TGCGCCAGCAGCTACACTCCGGGACTAGCGGGTCTCTACGAGCAGTACTTC
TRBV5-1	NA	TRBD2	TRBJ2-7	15	CASSLGLAYSYEQYF	TGCGCCAGCAGCCTAGGACTAGCGTACTCCTACGAGCAGTACTTC
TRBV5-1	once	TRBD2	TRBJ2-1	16	CASRMGGGEYYNEQFF	TGCGCCAGCAGAATGGGTGGGGGGGAATACTACAATGAGCAGTTCTTC
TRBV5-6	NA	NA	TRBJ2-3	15	CASSLQGLSTDTQYF	TGTGCCAGCAGCTTGCAGGGGCTCAGCACAGATACGCAGTATTTT
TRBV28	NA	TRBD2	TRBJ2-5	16	CASSSLGAGGWETQYF	TGTGCCAGCAGTTCGCTGGGGGCGGGAGGATGGGAGACCCAGTACTTC
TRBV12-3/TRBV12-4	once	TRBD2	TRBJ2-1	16	CASSPGGSGSGGEQFF	TGTGCCAGCAGCCCAGGGGGTAGCGGGAGTGGAGGTGAGCAGTTCTTC
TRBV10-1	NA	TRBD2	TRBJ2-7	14	CASSEAGRAYEQYF	TGCGCCAGCAGTGAGGCCGGGAGGGCCTACGAGCAGTACTTC
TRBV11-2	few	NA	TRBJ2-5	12	CASSLPRGTQYF	TGTGCCAGCAGCTTACCTCGGGGGACCCAGTACTTC
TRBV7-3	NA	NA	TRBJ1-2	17	CASSLTALSWQSYGYTF	TGTGCCAGCAGCTTAACAGCCCTATCGTGGCAGAGCTATGGCTACACCTTC